Shown below are 8 T cell receptor beta chains from a single sample sequenced in a study of Ad26.COV2.S vaccination and SARS-CoV-2 variants. Sequenced by immunoSEQ multiplex PCR; TCRdb stores in-frame clones only, minus some. The sample records under 150,000 clones, around 86% being singletons. Here the sequenced sample was peripheral blood, taken after recovery from COVID-19. The receptors were sampled from a human donor who had recovered from COVID-19.

The V gene is TRBV9, the J gene TRBJ1-5; D is ambiguous. This CDR3 contains 13 residues. Trimming left V 4 bases short and J 4 bases short, with 9 bases between. Per germline, CDR1 SGDLS and CDR2 YYNGEE. CDR3 sequence reads: CASSLNGNQPQHF. The DNA of the CDR3 is TGTGCCAGCAGCCTAAACGGGAATCAGCCCCAGCATTTT.

The CDR3 DNA is TGCAGTGCTAGTGAGGGCTCTGGAAACACCATATATTTT. It is translated as CSASEGSGNTIYF. The rearrangement links TRBV20-1 to TRBJ1-3; no definite D call. Germline V gives CDR1 DFQATT, CDR2 SNEGSKA (reference sequence). The V end lost 3 bases, the J end lost 0 bases, and 6 bases lay between the germline ends. The CDR3 spans 13 residues.

This chain uses TRBV5-1 with TRBJ1-2, with a tentative D call TRBD1 (5 bases). From germline, CDR1 is SGHRS and CDR2 YFSETQ. V was trimmed by 4 bases and J by 8 bases, leaving 21 bases between them. The CDR3 totals 15 residues. Here the CDR3 DNA reads TGCGCCAGCAGCACTACTGGGGACCCTGCGGAAGGCTACACCTTC. It yields the protein CASSTTGDPAEGYTF. Looking up the rest from reference TRBV5-1 and TRBJ1-2 gives the full variable domain: KAGVTQTPRYLIKTRGQQVTLSCSPISGHRSVSWYQQTPGQGLQFLFEYFSETQRNKGNFPGRFSGRQFSNSRSEMNVSTLELGDSALYLCASSTTGDPAEGYTFGSGTRLTVV.

The CDR3 loop reads CASSEQTTGGRQYTQYF. CDR3 bases: TGTGCCAGCAGTGAACAGACAACCGGAGGGCGACAATATACGCAGTATTTT. The chain joins TRBV6-1 to TRBJ2-3; TRBD2 might be the D (6 bases). Germline CDR1 is MNHNS and CDR2 is SASEGT. This CDR3 region has 17 residues. V lost 2 bases and J 7 bases, leaving 22 bases between the germline ends.

This clone was recorded a few times. The V call is TRBV7-2, the J call TRBJ1-1; D call uncertain. The germline V and J ends were trimmed by 3 bases and 0 bases, with 8 bases remaining between them. This CDR3 has 14 residues. The germline CDR1 and CDR2 sequences are SGHTA and FQGNSA. The CDR3 here is CASSLRNLNTEAFF. The CDR3 nucleotides are TGTGCCAGCAGCTTGAGGAATCTGAACACTGAAGCTTTCTTT.

The rearrangement joins TRBV20-1 to TRBJ2-2; D may be TRBD1 (6 bases). Germline V CDR1 and CDR2: DFQATT, SNEGSKA (reference sequence). The CDR3 covers 14 residues. Trimming took 3 bases from V and 6 from J, leaving 14 bases between them. The CDR3 sequence: CSASRGGNAGELFF. CDR3 coding DNA: TGCAGTGCTAGTCGAGGGGGAAACGCCGGGGAGCTGTTTTTT.

V usage is TRBV6-2 or TRBV6-3 and J usage is TRBJ1-4; no reliable D call. Trimming cost V 4 bases and J 9 bases, with 18 bases left between them. CDR1 is MNHEY, CDR2 SVGEGT, per germline. The CDR3 contains 15 residues. This CDR3 reads CASSFGRSYGQKLFF. The CDR3 nucleotides are TGTGCCAGCAGTTTCGGCCGCAGTTATGGGCAAAAACTGTTTTTT.

The V call is TRBV10-2, the J call TRBJ2-3, with 7 bases fitting TRBD2. Germline values: CDR1 WSHSY, CDR2 SAAADI. The CDR3 contains 16 residues. J gave up 0 bases and V 7 bases, and 10 bases lay outside the gene matches. The CDR3 nucleotides read TGCGCCAGCATTGCGGGGGAGCGCTATAGCACAGATACGCAGTATTTT. The encoded protein is CASIAGERYSTDTQYF.